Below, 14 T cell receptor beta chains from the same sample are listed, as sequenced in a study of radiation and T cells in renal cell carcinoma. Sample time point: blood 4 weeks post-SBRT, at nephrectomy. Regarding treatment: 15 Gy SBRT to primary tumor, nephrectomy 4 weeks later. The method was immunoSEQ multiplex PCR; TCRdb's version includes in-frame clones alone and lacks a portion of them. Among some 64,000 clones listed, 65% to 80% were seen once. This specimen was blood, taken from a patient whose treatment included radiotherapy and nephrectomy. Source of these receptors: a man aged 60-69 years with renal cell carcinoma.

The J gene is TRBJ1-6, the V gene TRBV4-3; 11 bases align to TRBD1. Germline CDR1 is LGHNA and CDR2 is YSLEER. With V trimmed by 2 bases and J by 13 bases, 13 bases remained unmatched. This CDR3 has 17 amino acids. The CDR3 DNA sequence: TGCGCCAGCAGCCAATACCCCGCCGGGACAGGGGGGGACCCCCTCCACTTT. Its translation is CASSQYPAGTGGDPLHF.

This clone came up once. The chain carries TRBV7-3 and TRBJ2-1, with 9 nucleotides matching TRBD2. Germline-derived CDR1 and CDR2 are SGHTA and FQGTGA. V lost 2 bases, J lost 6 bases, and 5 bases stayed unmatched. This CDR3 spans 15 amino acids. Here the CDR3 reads CASSLAGLAGNEQFF. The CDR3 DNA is TGTGCCAGCAGCTTAGCGGGACTAGCAGGCAATGAGCAGTTCTTC.

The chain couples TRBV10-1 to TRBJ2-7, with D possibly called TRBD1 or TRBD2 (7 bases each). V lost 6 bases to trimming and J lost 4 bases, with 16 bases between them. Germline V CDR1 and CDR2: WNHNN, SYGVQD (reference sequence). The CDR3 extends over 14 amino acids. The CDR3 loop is CASSRDREGYEQYF. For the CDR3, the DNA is TGCGCCAGCAGCCGAGACAGGGAGGGGTACGAGCAGTACTTC.

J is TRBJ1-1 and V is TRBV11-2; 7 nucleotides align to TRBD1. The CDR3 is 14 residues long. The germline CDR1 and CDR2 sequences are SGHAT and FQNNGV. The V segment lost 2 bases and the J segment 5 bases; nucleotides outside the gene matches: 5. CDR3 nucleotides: TGTGCCAGCAGCTTATTGGGACAGCCAACTGAAGCTTTCTTT. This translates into CASSLLGQPTEAFF.

Here the CDR3 reads CASSPITGLTNYGYTF. The DNA for the CDR3 is TGTGCCAGCAGCCCCATTACAGGGCTAACTAACTATGGCTACACCTTC. The gene calls are TRBV11-2 and TRBJ1-2, with D tentatively TRBD1 (6 bases). CDR1 and CDR2 (germline): SGHAT, FQNNGV. V gave up 5 bases and J gave up 0 bases, with 16 bases separating them. The CDR3 runs to 16 residues.

The CDR3 is CASSSRGQPQHF. CDR3 bases: TGTGCCAGCAGTTCCCGGGGGCAGCCCCAGCATTTT. The V gene is TRBV6-6, the J gene TRBJ1-5, with TRBD1 as a possible D gene (5 bases). V shed 4 bases and J shed 7 bases, with 8 bases lying between them. This CDR3 spans 12 amino acids. Per germline, CDR1 MNHNY and CDR2 SVGAGI (reference sequence).

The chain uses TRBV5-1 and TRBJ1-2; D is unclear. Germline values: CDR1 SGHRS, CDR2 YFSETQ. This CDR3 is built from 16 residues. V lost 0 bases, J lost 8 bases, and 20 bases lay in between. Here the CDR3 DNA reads TGCGCCAGCAGCTTGGTCGGAGGCCGAATGCTCGACGGCTACACCTTC. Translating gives CASSLVGGRMLDGYTF.

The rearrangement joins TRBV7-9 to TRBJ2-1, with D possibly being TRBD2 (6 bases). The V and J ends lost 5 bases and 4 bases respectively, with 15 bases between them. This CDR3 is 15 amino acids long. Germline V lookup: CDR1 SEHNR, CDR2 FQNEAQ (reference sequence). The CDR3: CASSPKGGKYNEQFF. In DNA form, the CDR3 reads TGTGCCAGCAGCCCGAAAGGCGGGAAATACAATGAGCAGTTCTTC.

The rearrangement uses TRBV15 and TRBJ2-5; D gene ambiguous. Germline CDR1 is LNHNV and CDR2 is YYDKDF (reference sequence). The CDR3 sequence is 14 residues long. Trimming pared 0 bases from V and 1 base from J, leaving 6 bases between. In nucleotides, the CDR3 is TGTGCCACCAGCAGAGATCAGGCCCAAGAGACCCAGTACTTC. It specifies CATSRDQAQETQYF.

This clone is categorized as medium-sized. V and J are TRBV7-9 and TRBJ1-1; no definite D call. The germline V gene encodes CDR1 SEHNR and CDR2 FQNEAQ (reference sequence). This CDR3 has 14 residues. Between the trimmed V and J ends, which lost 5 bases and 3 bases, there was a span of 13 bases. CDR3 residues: CASSTSLEDTEAFF. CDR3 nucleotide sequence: TGTGCCAGCAGCACTTCATTGGAGGACACTGAAGCTTTCTTT.

CDR3 in DNA: TGTGCCAGCTCAAGGGACGTTGGGGAAGGGACTGAAGCTTTCTTT. Protein sequence: CASSRDVGEGTEAFF. The chain carries TRBV18 and TRBJ1-1, with D tentatively TRBD1 (5 bases). Germline V gene data show CDR1 as KGHSH and CDR2 as LQKENI. The CDR3 totals 15 residues. Trimming pared 5 bases from V and 5 bases from J, leaving 18 bases between.

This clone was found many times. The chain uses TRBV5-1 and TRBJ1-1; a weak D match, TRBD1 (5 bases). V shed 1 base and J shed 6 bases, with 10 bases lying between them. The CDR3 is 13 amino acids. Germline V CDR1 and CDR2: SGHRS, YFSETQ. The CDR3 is CASSLIPGAEAFF. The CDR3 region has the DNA TGCGCCAGCAGCTTGATCCCGGGGGCTGAAGCTTTCTTT.

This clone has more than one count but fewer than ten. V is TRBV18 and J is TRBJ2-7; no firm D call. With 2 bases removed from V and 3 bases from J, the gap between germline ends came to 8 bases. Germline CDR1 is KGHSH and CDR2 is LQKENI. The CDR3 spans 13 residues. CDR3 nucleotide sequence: TGTGCCAGCTCACCAGCGACCCACTACGAGCAGTACGTC. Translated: CASSPATHYEQYV.

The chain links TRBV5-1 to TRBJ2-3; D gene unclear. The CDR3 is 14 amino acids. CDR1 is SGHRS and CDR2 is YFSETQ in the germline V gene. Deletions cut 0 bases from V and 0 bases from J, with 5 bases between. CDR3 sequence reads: CASSLGASTDTQYF. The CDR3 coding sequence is TGCGCCAGCAGCTTGGGGGCTAGCACAGATACGCAGTATTTT.